The source of this T cell receptor (beta chain) is a study of HIV-infected children after antiretroviral therapy interruption. Study-wide background: Children's median ages were approximately 9.8 years and 8 years by group.

The CDR3 has 13 amino acids. With 6 bases removed from V and 4 bases from J, the gap between germline ends came to 10 bases. Treatment defined: PENTA 11 planned treatment interruption arm or continuous ART arm. RNA-based 3' RACE libraries used unique molecular identifiers. Using its own MiXCR run on the 3' RACE reads, TCRdb lists one record per CDR3 protein. Seen here are 40,000 to 55,000 distinct CDR3 sequences, about 4.3% observed once, and the top ten hold 0.6% to 0.85%. The chain has TRBV12-3 or TRBV12-4 and TRBJ2-1, with D possibly being TRBD1 or TRBD2 (5 bases each). Sequenced material: CD45RA+ CD4+ T cells from PBMCs, pooled from several time points, taken from a donor given antiretroviral therapy, either interrupted or continuous. As for subset: naive CD4+ CD45RA+ CD45RO- T cells. This sequence was found in a pool of human donors with HIV. As DNA, the CDR3 is TGTGCCAGCAGGGGGACGGATTACAATGAGCAGTTCTTC. Its protein product is CASRGTDYNEQFF.